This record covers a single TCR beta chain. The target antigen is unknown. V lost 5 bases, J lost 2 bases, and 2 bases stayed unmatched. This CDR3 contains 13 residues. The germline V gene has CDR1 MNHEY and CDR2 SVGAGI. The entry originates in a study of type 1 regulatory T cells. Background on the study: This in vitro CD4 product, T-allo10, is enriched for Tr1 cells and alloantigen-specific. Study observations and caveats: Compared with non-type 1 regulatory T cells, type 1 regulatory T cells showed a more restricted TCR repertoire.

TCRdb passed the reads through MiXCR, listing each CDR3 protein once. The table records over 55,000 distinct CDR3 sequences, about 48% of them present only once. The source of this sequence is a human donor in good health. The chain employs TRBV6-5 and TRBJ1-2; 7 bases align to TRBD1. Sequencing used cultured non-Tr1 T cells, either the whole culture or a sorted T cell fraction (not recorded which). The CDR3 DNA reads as TGTGCCAGCAGTGAACAGGGGAACTATGGCTACACCTTC. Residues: CASSEQGNYGYTF.